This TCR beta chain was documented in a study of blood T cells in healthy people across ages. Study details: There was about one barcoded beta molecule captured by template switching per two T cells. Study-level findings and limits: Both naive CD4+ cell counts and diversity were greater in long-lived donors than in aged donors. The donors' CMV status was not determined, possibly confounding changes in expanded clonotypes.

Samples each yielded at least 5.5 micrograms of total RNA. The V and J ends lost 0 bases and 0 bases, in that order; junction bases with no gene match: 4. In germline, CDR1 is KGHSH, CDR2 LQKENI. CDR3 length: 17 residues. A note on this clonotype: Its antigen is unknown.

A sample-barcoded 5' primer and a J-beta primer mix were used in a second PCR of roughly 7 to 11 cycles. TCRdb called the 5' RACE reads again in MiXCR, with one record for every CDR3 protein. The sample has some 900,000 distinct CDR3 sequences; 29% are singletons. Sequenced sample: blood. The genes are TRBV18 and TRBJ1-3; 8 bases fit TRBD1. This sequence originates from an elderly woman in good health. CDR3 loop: CASSPPGQASSGNTIYF. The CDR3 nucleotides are TGTGCCAGCTCACCACCGGGACAGGCCAGCTCTGGAAACACCATATATTTT.